This T cell receptor beta chain comes out of a study of OX40 agonist ivuxolimab in advanced cancers. Whole-study findings and limits: Both CD4+ and CD8+ T cell populations in blood had undergone clonal expansion by week 6 at 0.1 to 3.0 mg/kg.

The CDR3 runs 16 residues. V was trimmed by 0 bases and J by 6 bases, leaving 15 bases between them. CDR1 LNHDA and CDR2 SQIVND come from the germline V gene (reference sequence). Some clones are missing from TCRdb's copy, which holds only in-frame ones; the method was immunoSEQ multiplex PCR. The sample contains around 93,000 clones, approximately 90% of which appear only once. Exclusion of a patient followed from autoimmune disease history or systemic immunosuppression. With baseline, cycle 4 day 1, and cycle 7 day 1 as timepoints, blood was sampled. With respect to this clone: Its antigen is unidentified.

This sequence was found in an adult with an advanced solid tumor such as melanoma, head and neck, liver or kidney cancer. The chain is built from TRBV19 and TRBJ1-5; maybe TRBD1 (6 bases). The sample consisted of CD4+ or CD8+ T cells sorted from blood, taken in a trial of the OX40 agonist ivuxolimab. The chain's CDR3 is CASSIDRGANAQPQHF. CDR3 coding DNA: TGTGCCAGTAGTATAGATCGGGGGGCAAATGCTCAGCCCCAGCATTTT.